These 28 T cell receptor beta chains were sequenced from one sample in a study of shared T cell receptors in the human thymus. The table came from immunoSEQ multiplex PCR; TCRdb's copy has only in-frame clones and leaves some out. Of 550,000 to 800,000 clones listed, approximately 85% are singletons. These data were also reused for a study on human thymus T cells.

Sequenced sample: thymocytes. The receptor set was obtained from a girl in the first two years of life with a congenital heart defect.

This chain connects TRBV27 to TRBJ1-4; D call uncertain. The germline V and J ends were trimmed by 6 bases and 4 bases, with 18 bases remaining between them. In germline, CDR1 is MNHEY, CDR2 SMNVEV (reference sequence). The CDR3 extends over 16 amino acids. The CDR3 nucleotides read TGTGCCAGCAGCTATGACGAGGCCGCTCATAATGAAAAACTGTTTTTT. It encodes CASSYDEAAHNEKLFF.

This clone was counted between two and nine times. V gene TRBV6-1 combines with J gene TRBJ2-1, with 7 nucleotides matching TRBD1. CDR3 length: 18 amino acids. Germline V gene sequence: CDR1 MNHNS, CDR2 SASEGT. Unmatched junction bases numbered 12, after V lost 4 bases and J lost 0 bases. CDR3 residues: CASSVQGLGALSYNEQFF. Written as DNA, the CDR3 is TGTGCCAGCAGTGTACAGGGGCTGGGGGCCCTCTCCTACAATGAGCAGTTCTTC.

This clone was counted a few times. CDR3 protein: CASTVQGANYGYTF. In nucleotides, the CDR3 is TGTGCCAGCACCGTACAAGGGGCTAACTATGGCTACACCTTC. V is TRBV6-1 and J is TRBJ1-2; TRBD1 is a possible D gene (5 bases). Germline CDR1 MNHNS, CDR2 SASEGT. CDR3 size: 14 residues. V shed 7 bases and J shed 0 bases, with 12 bases lying between them.

This clone appeared a few times. The chain recombines TRBV4-1 with TRBJ1-5; weak D call: TRBD1 (5 bases). V lost 1 base and J 5 bases, leaving 15 bases between the germline ends. The CDR3 spans 16 residues. The germline V gene has CDR1 MGHRA and CDR2 YSYEKL. CDR3 in DNA: TGCGCCAGCAGCCAAGTTGTTCAGGGCGAGGATCAGCCCCAGCATTTT. As protein: CASSQVVQGEDQPQHF.

V gene TRBV9 combines with J gene TRBJ2-3, with 10 bases identical to TRBD2. Germline lookup yields CDR1 SGDLS and CDR2 YYNGEE. The ends lost 0 bases at V and 0 bases at J; junction bases unmatched: 7. This CDR3 is built from 18 residues. The CDR3: CASSVAVAGGSSTDTQYF. The CDR3, as DNA: TGTGCCAGCAGCGTAGCGGTAGCGGGGGGTTCCAGCACAGATACGCAGTATTTT.

Concerning this clone: Additional DNA sequences in this sample encode the identical CDR3. The genes are TRBV6-1 and TRBJ2-2; no definite D call. The CDR3 contains 11 residues. V was shortened by 6 bases and J by 4 bases, with 3 bases between the two germline ends. Germline values: CDR1 MNHNS, CDR2 SASEGT. CDR3 DNA sequence: TGTGCCAGCAGCCGCACCGGGGAGCTGTTTTTT. Protein sequence: CASSRTGELFF.

This clone was found once. J is TRBJ2-3 and V is TRBV5-1; a possible D gene is TRBD1 (5 bases). The CDR3 length is 16 residues. CDR1 and CDR2 from the germline V gene are SGHRS and YFSETQ. Trimming took off 2 bases at V and 1 base at J, with 14 bases between the two ends. CDR3 coding DNA: TGCGCCAGCAGCTTCAGGGATCCTCCGCGCACAGATACGCAGTATTTT. Residues: CASSFRDPPRTDTQYF.

The V and J genes are TRBV28 and TRBJ2-4; 8 bases fit TRBD1. Germline values: CDR1 MDHEN, CDR2 SYDVKM. With V trimmed by 5 bases and J by 6 bases, 6 bases remained unmatched. The CDR3 length is 14 residues. The CDR3 sequence: CASSPPDRGNIQYF. Here the CDR3 DNA reads TGTGCCAGCAGTCCCCCCGACAGGGGAAACATTCAGTACTTC.

The rearrangement links TRBV4-1 to TRBJ1-3; possibly TRBD1 for D (6 bases). The germline V gene encodes CDR1 MGHRA and CDR2 YSYEKL. The ends were cut back, 1 base at V and 2 bases at J, with 15 bases in the middle. The CDR3 covers 17 residues. The CDR3 sequence is CASSQVPGVVTGNTIYF. DNA of the CDR3: TGCGCCAGCAGCCAAGTTCCAGGGGTGGTAACTGGAAACACCATATATTTT.

J is TRBJ2-1 and V is TRBV27, with D possibly TRBD1 on 5 matching bases. This CDR3 spans 13 amino acids. The V end lost 5 bases, the J end lost 3 bases, and 8 bases lay between the germline ends. Germline lookup yields CDR1 MNHEY and CDR2 SMNVEV (reference sequence). The CDR3 region has the DNA TGTGCCAGCAGTGACGACAGCTACAATGAGCAGTTCTTC. Translated: CASSDDSYNEQFF.

CDR3 coding DNA: TGTGCCAGCAGCCCGTCGGGACTGGTCGTTGACGAGCAGTACTTC. Residues: CASSPSGLVVDEQYF. V usage is TRBV5-6 and J usage is TRBJ2-7; weak D call: TRBD2 (6 bases). This CDR3 spans 15 amino acids. Germline-derived CDR1 and CDR2 are SGHDT and YYEEEE. Trimming cost V 4 bases and J 5 bases, with 19 bases left between them.

The chain combines TRBV11-2 with TRBJ1-6; D might be TRBD1 (5 bases). V lost 2 bases and J 7 bases, leaving 12 bases between the germline ends. This CDR3 is 15 amino acids long. From germline, CDR1 is SGHAT and CDR2 FQNNGV. The chain's CDR3 is CASSLRGGTNSPLHF. CDR3 DNA sequence: TGTGCCAGCAGCTTACGTGGGGGGACCAATTCACCCCTCCACTTT.

The chain combines TRBV4-3 with TRBJ2-1; D possibly corresponds to TRBD2 (7 bases). Germline V gene sequence: CDR1 LGHNA, CDR2 YSLEER. CDR3 length: 17 residues. With 0 bases removed from V and 3 bases from J, the gap between germline ends came to 15 bases. For the CDR3, the DNA is TGCGCCAGCAGCCAAGAAGAATGGGGGGGCAGCTACAATGAGCAGTTCTTC. Amino acids: CASSQEEWGGSYNEQFF.

This clone was seen once. CDR3 sequence: CASSLGRQPQHF. The CDR3 DNA reads as TGTGCCAGCAGCTTGGGGAGGCAGCCCCAGCATTTT. V usage is TRBV7-9 and J usage is TRBJ1-5; D unclear. Trimming pared 3 bases from V and 7 bases from J, leaving 7 bases between. Germline-derived CDR1 and CDR2 are SEHNR and FQNEAQ (reference sequence). This CDR3 has 12 residues.

The V call is TRBV4-1, the J call TRBJ2-3; D gene unclear. V was trimmed by 4 bases and J by 5 bases, leaving 19 bases between them. Per germline, CDR1 MGHRA and CDR2 YSYEKL. The CDR3 extends over 16 amino acids. In nucleotides, the CDR3 is TGCGCCAGCAGCCGGAGCCTGGTGGAGCGCCGAGATACGCAGTATTTT. Amino acids: CASSRSLVERRDTQYF.

The chain carries TRBV13 and TRBJ2-5; 7 nucleotides match TRBD2. V lost 5 bases to trimming and J lost 5 bases; unmatched junction nucleotides: 14. CDR3 length equals 16 residues. CDR1 and CDR2 (germline): PRHDT, FYEKMQ (reference sequence). Here the CDR3 DNA reads TGTGCCAGCAGCGTAAGACTAGCTTCCTCTGGGGAGACCCAGTACTTC. Amino acids: CASSVRLASSGETQYF.

This chain links TRBV28 with TRBJ1-4, with 8 bases identical to TRBD1. The CDR3 has 15 amino acids. Germline V CDR1 and CDR2: MDHEN, SYDVKM. Unmatched junction bases numbered 10, after V lost 6 bases and J lost 7 bases. The CDR3 here is CASSQRDRRTEKLFF. The CDR3 DNA sequence: TGTGCCAGCAGCCAAAGGGACAGGAGAACTGAAAAACTGTTTTTT. Full variable domain (remainder filled in from reference TRBV28 and TRBJ1-4): DVKVTQSSRYLVKRTGEKVFLECVQDMDHENMFWYRQDPGLGLRLIYFSYDVKMKEKGDIPEGYSVSREKKERFSLILESASTNQTSMYLCASSQRDRRTEKLFFGSGTQLSVL.

As regards this clone: The limits of the CDR3 on the DNA are not certain, so only TCRdb's listed CDR3 is given. CDR3 residues: CASTSGGNGYTF. The V call is TRBV19, the J call TRBJ1-2. The CDR3 is 12 amino acids long, termini counted. The V gene's germline CDR1 is LNHDA and CDR2 SQIVND (reference sequence).

The V call is TRBV6-5, the J call TRBJ1-1, with 9 bases fitting TRBD1. From germline, CDR1 is MNHEY and CDR2 SVGAGI. Germline trimming cut 1 base from V and 1 base from J; bases unmatched to any gene: 1. The CDR3 has 15 residues. As DNA, the CDR3 is TGTGCCAGCAGTTACTTGGGACAGGGGAACACTGAAGCTTTCTTT. Its translation: CASSYLGQGNTEAFF.

The chain recombines TRBV4-3 with TRBJ1-2, with 7 bases matching TRBD1. Germline CDR1 is LGHNA and CDR2 is YSLEER. The CDR3 runs 17 residues. The V segment lost 2 bases and the J segment 0 bases; nucleotides outside the gene matches: 9. In DNA form, the CDR3 reads TGCGCCAGCAGCCAAAGGGACAGACGACCAGCTAACTATGGCTACACCTTC. It codes for CASSQRDRRPANYGYTF.

V gene TRBV4-3 combines with J gene TRBJ1-1; TRBD1 agrees at 12 bases. J gave up 4 bases and V 0 bases, and 9 bases lay outside the gene matches. Germline V gives CDR1 LGHNA, CDR2 YSLEER. This CDR3 region has 18 residues. CDR3 bases: TGCGCCAGCAGCCAAGATGTGAGGGACAGGGGGCTTGGCACTGAAGCTTTCTTT. Protein product: CASSQDVRDRGLGTEAFF.

This rearrangement joins TRBV19 to TRBJ2-1; weak D call: TRBD2 (5 bases). Germline-derived CDR1 and CDR2 are LNHDA and SQIVND (reference sequence). Trimming left V 6 bases short and J 4 bases short, with 25 bases between. The CDR3 spans 18 residues. CDR3 region: CASSARRMIEGYYNEQFF. As DNA, the CDR3 is TGTGCCAGTAGCGCCCGGAGGATGATAGAAGGCTATTACAATGAGCAGTTCTTC.

CDR3 residues: CASSLTDREYEQYF. CDR3 coding DNA: TGTGCCAGCAGCTTAACAGACAGGGAGTACGAGCAGTACTTC. V is TRBV5-5 and J is TRBJ2-7, with 7 bases matching TRBD1. V was clipped by 2 bases and J by 4 bases; unmatched bases: 6. Germline CDR1 and CDR2: SGHKS and YYEKEE (reference sequence). The CDR3 totals 14 residues.

This chain connects TRBV28 to TRBJ2-5; D is possibly TRBD2 (5 bases). The J call may be incorrect, as the DNA end agrees better with TRBJ2-7. The germline V gene has CDR1 MDHEN and CDR2 SYDVKM. The CDR3 length is 13 residues. CDR3 sequence reads: CASSPGPADEQYF. The CDR3 bases are TGTGCCAGCAGCCCAGGCCCAGCGGACGAGCAGTACTTC.

This clone appeared a single time. The V and J genes are TRBV5-7 and TRBJ1-5, with D unclear. TRBV5-7 is an ORF, and what it does is uncertain. CDR3 size: 13 residues. Trimming removed 0 bases at V and 6 bases at J, with 7 bases between. The CDR3 nucleotides read TGTGCCAGCAGCTTGGCTTTTTTTCAGCCCCAGCATTTT. It yields the protein CASSLAFFQPQHF.

A single count supports this clone. This chain uses TRBV5-6 with TRBJ1-1; D not certain. V was shortened by 8 bases and J by 3 bases, with 17 bases between the two germline ends. Germline lookup yields CDR1 SGHDT and CDR2 YYEEEE. The length of the CDR3 is 14 residues. Here the CDR3 DNA reads TGTGCCAGTTATTTTTTCGGTGGTGACACTGAAGCTTTCTTT. It specifies CASYFFGGDTEAFF.

The chain employs TRBV6-1 and TRBJ2-1; possible D gene TRBD2, 7 bases. Germline CDR1 reads MNHNS; CDR2 reads SASEGT. The V end was cut by 6 bases, the J end by 2 bases, with 14 bases between. The CDR3 is 15 amino acids. The CDR3: CASRGEGGAYNEQFF. In DNA, the CDR3 is TGTGCCAGCAGGGGGGAGGGGGGGGCCTACAATGAGCAGTTCTTC.

This clone occurred once. The chain uses TRBV25-1 and TRBJ2-1, with 8 bases fitting TRBD2. The CDR3 consists of 15 residues. J lost 8 bases, V lost 4 bases, and 10 bases had no gene match. Germline CDR1 is MGHDK and CDR2 is SYGVNS. The DNA of the CDR3 is TGTGCCAGCAGTGCGACTAGCGAACGTCCGTATGAGCAGTTCTTC. It translates to CASSATSERPYEQFF. Based on the CDR3 plus reference TRBV25-1 and TRBJ2-1, the full variable domain is EADIYQTPRYLVIGTGKKITLECSQTMGHDKMYWYQQDPGMELHLIHYSYGVNSTEKGDLSSESTVSRIRTEHFPLTLESARPSHTSQYLCASSATSERPYEQFFGPGTRLTVL.